A selection of T cell receptor beta chains follows, all from one sample in a study of radiation and T cells in renal cell carcinoma. Method: immunoSEQ multiplex PCR; TCRdb's copy keeps in-frame clones and lacks some. Here the sample spans 120,000 or so clones, around 81% being singletons. The sequencing used blood, collected from a patient whose treatment included radiotherapy and nephrectomy. The receptors derive from a man between 50 and 59 years old with renal cell carcinoma. CDR3s include the opening cysteine and the closing phenylalanine or tryptophan. Fields, in order: V gene, J gene, D gene, CDR3 length, clone size, CDR3 protein, CDR3 DNA. The D gene is left open where the match is weak. The listing skips clone size in some rows; elsewhere it reads once, few, many or a size class.

v_gene: TRBV6-5
j_gene: TRBJ2-7
d_gene: TRBD2
len: 14
abundance: once
CDR3aa: CASSRGTSGYEQYF
CDR3nt: TGTGCCAGCAGTCGCGGGACTAGCGGGTACGAGCAGTACTTC

v_gene: TRBV5-1
j_gene: TRBJ1-1
d_gene: NA
len: 14
abundance: NA
CDR3aa: CASSLKGDDTEAFF
CDR3nt: TGCGCCAGCAGCTTGAAAGGAGACGACACTGAAGCTTTCTTT

v_gene: TRBV7-9
j_gene: TRBJ1-3
d_gene: TRBD1
len: 15
abundance: NA
CDR3aa: CASSFWTGSGNTIYF
CDR3nt: TGTGCCAGCAGCTTCTGGACAGGGTCTGGAAACACCATATATTTT

v_gene: TRBV5-1
j_gene: TRBJ1-1
d_gene: NA
len: 13
abundance: NA
CDR3aa: CASTPEGGRIAFF
CDR3nt: TGCGCCAGCACTCCGGAGGGGGGGCGCATAGCTTTCTTT

v_gene: TRBV2
j_gene: TRBJ2-3
d_gene: TRBD2
len: 15
abundance: NA
CDR3aa: CASSEPSGSTDTQYF
CDR3nt: TGTGCCAGCAGTGAACCTAGCGGGAGTACAGATACGCAGTATTTT

v_gene: TRBV7-2
j_gene: TRBJ1-1
d_gene: NA
len: 13
abundance: NA
CDR3aa: CASSPPQGPQAFF
CDR3nt: TGTGCCAGCAGCCCTCCCCAGGGCCCCCAAGCTTTCTTT

v_gene: TRBV5-1
j_gene: TRBJ1-4
d_gene: TRBD1
len: 14
abundance: NA
CDR3aa: CASSKDTGDEKLFF
CDR3nt: TGCGCCAGCAGTAAGGACACAGGGGATGAAAAACTGTTTTTT

v_gene: TRBV10-3
j_gene: TRBJ1-2
d_gene: TRBD1
len: 14
abundance: NA
CDR3aa: CAISVQGGNYGYTF
CDR3nt: TGTGCCATCAGTGTGCAGGGGGGGAACTATGGCTACACCTTC

v_gene: TRBV4-1
j_gene: TRBJ2-1
d_gene: TRBD2
len: 15
abundance: NA
CDR3aa: CASKSGLADYNEQFF
CDR3nt: TGCGCCAGCAAGTCGGGACTAGCGGATTACAATGAGCAGTTCTTC

v_gene: TRBV9
j_gene: TRBJ2-2
d_gene: NA
len: 13
abundance: once
CDR3aa: CASSVEGAGELFF
CDR3nt: TGTGCCAGCAGCGTAGAGGGCGCAGGGGAGCTGTTTTTT

v_gene: TRBV6-5
j_gene: TRBJ1-2
d_gene: TRBD1
len: 15
abundance: NA
CDR3aa: CASSSGQNPIYGYTF
CDR3nt: TGTGCCAGCAGTTCGGGACAGAATCCTATCTATGGCTACACCTTC

v_gene: TRBV6-1
j_gene: TRBJ1-3
d_gene: NA
len: 15
abundance: NA
CDR3aa: CASSLGGYSGNTIYF
CDR3nt: TGTGCCAGCAGTCTCGGGGGGTACTCTGGAAACACCATATATTTT

v_gene: TRBV28
j_gene: TRBJ2-7
d_gene: TRBD1
len: 14
abundance: NA
CDR3aa: CASGQGSTAYEQYF
CDR3nt: TGTGCCAGCGGACAGGGTTCTACCGCCTACGAGCAGTACTTC

v_gene: TRBV27
j_gene: TRBJ1-6
d_gene: NA
len: 15
abundance: NA
CDR3aa: CASSLWLGEPSPLHF
CDR3nt: TGTGCCAGCAGTTTATGGTTGGGGGAACCTTCACCCCTCCACTTT

v_gene: TRBV9
j_gene: TRBJ2-2
d_gene: TRBD2
len: 19
abundance: NA
CDR3aa: CASSPGGLAGVWYTGELFF
CDR3nt: TGTGCCAGCAGCCCCGGGGGACTAGCGGGGGTCTGGTACACCGGGGAGCTGTTTTTT

v_gene: TRBV6-5
j_gene: TRBJ1-1
d_gene: NA
len: 13
abundance: many
CDR3aa: CASSTNLNTEAFF
CDR3nt: TGTGCCAGCAGTACCAACTTGAACACTGAAGCTTTCTTT

v_gene: TRBV4-1
j_gene: TRBJ2-3
d_gene: TRBD2
len: 16
abundance: NA
CDR3aa: CASSQYPGLERDTQYF
CDR3nt: TGCGCCAGCAGCCAGTATCCGGGACTAGAGCGGGATACGCAGTATTTT

v_gene: TRBV30
j_gene: TRBJ1-4
d_gene: TRBD1
len: 16
abundance: NA
CDR3aa: CAWSRTGHITNEKLFF
CDR3nt: TGTGCCTGGAGTAGGACAGGGCACATCACTAATGAAAAACTGTTTTTT

v_gene: TRBV7-6
j_gene: TRBJ2-2
d_gene: TRBD2
len: 16
abundance: NA
CDR3aa: CASSLGASGNSGELFF
CDR3nt: TGTGCCAGCAGCTTAGGGGCTAGCGGGAATAGCGGGGAGCTGTTTTTT

v_gene: TRBV6-1
j_gene: TRBJ2-7
d_gene: NA
len: 15
abundance: NA
CDR3aa: CASSEGSGDDYEQYF
CDR3nt: TGTGCCAGCAGTGAAGGCTCCGGGGATGACTACGAGCAGTACTTC

v_gene: TRBV15
j_gene: TRBJ2-5
d_gene: TRBD1
len: 17
abundance: NA
CDR3aa: CATSRVNRDRVQETQYF
CDR3nt: TGTGCCACCAGCAGAGTCAACCGGGACAGGGTACAAGAGACCCAGTACTTC

v_gene: TRBV4-1
j_gene: TRBJ1-2
d_gene: NA
len: 13
abundance: NA
CDR3aa: CTSSQVAGLGYTF
CDR3nt: TGCACCAGCAGCCAAGTGGCAGGATTAGGCTACACCTTC

v_gene: TRBV5-4
j_gene: TRBJ2-3
d_gene: TRBD1
len: 15
abundance: NA
CDR3aa: CASSQGQGQVDTQYF
CDR3nt: TGTGCCAGCAGCCAGGGACAGGGACAGGTAGATACGCAGTATTTT

v_gene: TRBV9
j_gene: TRBJ2-3
d_gene: TRBD1
len: 16
abundance: NA
CDR3aa: CASSVRTGVETDTQYF
CDR3nt: TGTGCCAGCAGCGTGAGGACAGGGGTGGAGACAGATACGCAGTATTTT

v_gene: TRBV7-7
j_gene: TRBJ2-7
d_gene: NA
len: 14
abundance: NA
CDR3aa: CASSRGGDSYEQYF
CDR3nt: TGTGCTAGCAGCCGAGGTGGGGACTCCTACGAGCAGTACTTC

v_gene: TRBV5-1
j_gene: TRBJ1-2
d_gene: NA
len: 13
abundance: NA
CDR3aa: CASSLGAAPGYTF
CDR3nt: TGCGCCAGCAGCTTGGGGGCGGCCCCGGGCTACACCTTC

v_gene: TRBV7-9
j_gene: TRBJ1-5
d_gene: TRBD1
len: 16
abundance: NA
CDR3aa: CASSLETGGVNQPQHF
CDR3nt: TGTGCCAGCAGCTTAGAAACAGGGGGCGTCAATCAGCCCCAGCATTTT

v_gene: TRBV9
j_gene: TRBJ2-4
d_gene: TRBD2
len: 12
abundance: few
CDR3aa: CASSEGRGIQYF
CDR3nt: TGTGCCAGCAGCGAGGGGCGGGGGATTCAGTACTTC

v_gene: TRBV5-4
j_gene: TRBJ2-3
d_gene: TRBD2
len: 14
abundance: NA
CDR3aa: CASSSSGGADTQYF
CDR3nt: TGTGCCAGCAGCTCTAGCGGGGGGGCCGATACGCAGTATTTT

v_gene: TRBV19
j_gene: TRBJ1-1
d_gene: NA
len: 14
abundance: NA
CDR3aa: CASSTTPRDTEAFF
CDR3nt: TGTGCCAGTAGTACAACCCCGAGGGACACTGAAGCTTTCTTT

v_gene: TRBV5-1
j_gene: TRBJ1-1
d_gene: NA
len: 13
abundance: NA
CDR3aa: CASSATDSTEAFF
CDR3nt: TGCGCCAGCAGCGCGACAGACAGTACTGAAGCTTTCTTT

v_gene: TRBV7-9
j_gene: TRBJ2-7
d_gene: NA
len: 13
abundance: NA
CDR3aa: CASSFRVADEQYF
CDR3nt: TGTGCCAGCAGCTTCAGGGTGGCAGACGAGCAGTACTTC

v_gene: TRBV6-6
j_gene: TRBJ2-2
d_gene: NA
len: 12
abundance: NA
CDR3aa: CASIQGFGELFF
CDR3nt: TGTGCCAGCATCCAGGGCTTCGGGGAGCTGTTTTTT

v_gene: TRBV7-8
j_gene: TRBJ1-1
d_gene: NA
len: 14
abundance: NA
CDR3aa: CASSPEAVNTEAFF
CDR3nt: TGTGCCAGCAGTCCAGAGGCGGTGAACACTGAAGCTTTCTTT

v_gene: TRBV7-2
j_gene: TRBJ2-3
d_gene: NA
len: 14
abundance: NA
CDR3aa: CASSLGLAADTQYF
CDR3nt: TGTGCCAGCAGCTTGGGGCTAGCTGCAGATACGCAGTATTTT

v_gene: TRBV19
j_gene: TRBJ2-7
d_gene: TRBD1
len: 14
abundance: once
CDR3aa: CASSHRGNSYEQYF
CDR3nt: TGTGCCAGTAGTCACAGGGGAAACTCCTACGAGCAGTACTTC

v_gene: TRBV28
j_gene: TRBJ1-3
d_gene: NA
len: 15
abundance: NA
CDR3aa: CASSLSHSSGNTIYF
CDR3nt: TGTGCCAGCAGTTTATCACATTCCTCTGGAAACACCATATATTTT

v_gene: TRBV7-8
j_gene: TRBJ2-3
d_gene: NA
len: 13
abundance: NA
CDR3aa: CASTENQGSTQYF
CDR3nt: TGTGCCAGCACTGAGAACCAGGGAAGTACGCAGTATTTT

v_gene: TRBV2
j_gene: TRBJ1-1
d_gene: TRBD1
len: 15
abundance: NA
CDR3aa: CASTPRTGSALEAFF
CDR3nt: TGTGCCAGCACCCCCAGGACAGGGAGTGCGTTGGAAGCTTTCTTT

v_gene: TRBV6-5
j_gene: TRBJ1-2
d_gene: TRBD1
len: 14
abundance: NA
CDR3aa: CASSSTGLGYGYTF
CDR3nt: TGTGCCAGCAGTTCGACAGGGCTAGGCTATGGCTACACCTTC

v_gene: TRBV29-1
j_gene: TRBJ2-1
d_gene: TRBD1
len: 13
abundance: NA
CDR3aa: CSVADRIYNEQFF
CDR3nt: TGCAGCGTCGCGGACAGGATCTACAATGAGCAGTTCTTC

v_gene: TRBV2
j_gene: TRBJ1-5
d_gene: TRBD1
len: 15
abundance: few
CDR3aa: CASSDREISNQPQHF
CDR3nt: TGTGCCAGCAGCGACAGGGAGATAAGCAATCAGCCCCAGCATTTT

v_gene: TRBV6-5
j_gene: TRBJ2-1
d_gene: TRBD1
len: 16
abundance: NA
CDR3aa: CASSYGDRGTYNEQFF
CDR3nt: TGTGCCAGCAGTTACGGGGACAGGGGAACTTACAATGAGCAGTTCTTC

v_gene: TRBV18
j_gene: TRBJ2-2
d_gene: TRBD1
len: 15
abundance: once
CDR3aa: CASSPDRANTGELFF
CDR3nt: TGTGCCAGCTCACCAGACAGGGCTAACACCGGGGAGCTGTTTTTT

v_gene: TRBV6-1
j_gene: TRBJ1-4
d_gene: TRBD1
len: 15
abundance: NA
CDR3aa: CASSETQGGGEKLFF
CDR3nt: TGTGCCAGCAGTGAAACACAGGGGGGCGGAGAAAAACTGTTTTTT

v_gene: TRBV5-4
j_gene: TRBJ2-7
d_gene: TRBD1
len: 15
abundance: NA
CDR3aa: CASSLGTGGDYEQYF
CDR3nt: TGTGCCAGCAGCTTGGGGACAGGGGGTGACTACGAGCAGTACTTC

v_gene: TRBV4-1
j_gene: TRBJ2-7
d_gene: NA
len: 15
abundance: NA
CDR3aa: CASSVDGTDSYEQYF
CDR3nt: TGCGCCAGCTCAGTTGACGGGACCGATTCGTACGAGCAGTACTTC

v_gene: TRBV15
j_gene: TRBJ2-4
d_gene: NA
len: 14
abundance: NA
CDR3aa: CATSRDVADYIQYF
CDR3nt: TGTGCCACCAGCAGAGATGTCGCGGATTACATTCAGTACTTC

v_gene: TRBV4-2
j_gene: TRBJ2-3
d_gene: NA
len: 11
abundance: NA
CDR3aa: CASSRDWGQYF
CDR3nt: TGTGCCAGCAGCCGGGACTGGGGGCAGTATTTT

v_gene: TRBV9
j_gene: TRBJ1-1
d_gene: NA
len: 14
abundance: NA
CDR3aa: CASSVVPGHTEAFF
CDR3nt: TGTGCCAGCAGCGTAGTTCCGGGTCACACTGAAGCTTTCTTT

v_gene: TRBV5-4
j_gene: TRBJ2-2
d_gene: NA
len: 16
abundance: NA
CDR3aa: CASTPRASGNTGELFF
CDR3nt: TGTGCCAGCACCCCGAGGGCCAGCGGGAACACCGGGGAGCTGTTTTTT

v_gene: TRBV5-4
j_gene: TRBJ1-2
d_gene: TRBD1
len: 17
abundance: few
CDR3aa: CASSHPGQADLMRGYTF
CDR3nt: TGTGCCAGCAGCCACCCGGGACAGGCGGACCTTATGCGTGGCTACACCTTC

v_gene: TRBV7-7
j_gene: TRBJ2-1
d_gene: NA
len: 13
abundance: NA
CDR3aa: CASSFSGTNEQFF
CDR3nt: TGTGCTAGCAGCTTCTCAGGTACCAATGAGCAGTTCTTC

v_gene: TRBV19
j_gene: TRBJ1-5
d_gene: NA
len: 17
abundance: NA
CDR3aa: CASSIAPGPYSNQPQHF
CDR3nt: TGTGCCAGTAGTATCGCTCCAGGGCCTTATAGCAATCAGCCCCAGCATTTT

v_gene: TRBV18
j_gene: TRBJ1-1
d_gene: TRBD1
len: 14
abundance: NA
CDR3aa: CASSPGQGTSEAFF
CDR3nt: TGTGCCAGCTCACCGGGACAGGGAACCTCTGAAGCTTTCTTT

v_gene: TRBV7-7
j_gene: TRBJ2-5
d_gene: TRBD1
len: 15
abundance: once
CDR3aa: CASSAAGTGRHTQYF
CDR3nt: TGTGCTAGCAGCGCAGCCGGGACAGGACGCCACACCCAGTACTTC

v_gene: TRBV7-8
j_gene: TRBJ1-5
d_gene: TRBD1
len: 14
abundance: NA
CDR3aa: CASSFGQAGQPQHF
CDR3nt: TGTGCCAGCAGCTTTGGACAGGCCGGTCAGCCCCAGCATTTT

v_gene: TRBV28
j_gene: TRBJ1-2
d_gene: NA
len: 13
abundance: NA
CDR3aa: CASSPWLGYGYTF
CDR3nt: TGTGCCAGCAGTCCATGGTTGGGCTATGGCTACACCTTC

v_gene: TRBV7-8
j_gene: TRBJ2-3
d_gene: NA
len: 16
abundance: NA
CDR3aa: CASSPSWGTHTDTQYF
CDR3nt: TGTGCCAGCAGCCCATCGTGGGGGACCCACACAGATACGCAGTATTTT

v_gene: TRBV13
j_gene: TRBJ1-2
d_gene: TRBD1
len: 15
abundance: NA
CDR3aa: CASSAVGQGNYGYTF
CDR3nt: TGTGCCAGCAGCGCCGTGGGACAGGGCAACTATGGCTACACCTTC